This TCR beta chain was obtained from a study of immune cell composition in non-small cell lung cancer. This clone was seen once. Profiled with immunoSEQ multiplex PCR; TCRdb holds only in-frame clones, not every one. The table records approximately 3,400 clones, around 80% of them present only once. This CDR3 spans 14 amino acids. The germline gives CDR1 SGHAT, CDR2 FQNNGV. Trimming removed 1 base at V and 11 bases at J, with 12 bases between. The material sequenced was lung tumor tissue. The clonotype was recovered from a human donor with non-small cell lung cancer. The genes are TRBV11-2 and TRBJ1-6; D is possibly TRBD1 (6 bases). The CDR3 region is CASSLGQVLAPLHF. The CDR3 DNA reads as TGTGCCAGCAGCTTAGGACAGGTACTAGCACCCCTCCACTTT.